This entry features one T cell receptor (beta chain) sequence. The record originates from a study of T cell changes during pregnancy in multiple sclerosis. In germline, CDR1 is SGHRS, CDR2 YFSETQ. The V and J ends lost 4 bases and 5 bases, in that order; junction bases with no gene match: 5. This CDR3 contains 13 residues. This table comes from immunoSEQ multiplex PCR, and its TCRdb copy is limited to in-frame clones, with some not included. The sample yields tens of thousands of clones, about 94% seen once. This TCR was recovered from a female donor in good health, enrolled as a control in a pregnancy study. This chain joins TRBV5-1 and TRBJ1-1, with 7 bases identical to TRBD1. The specimen comprised peripheral blood, sampled after pregnancy. CDR3 in DNA: TGCGCCAGCAGCACATCGACAGGGACTGAAGCTTTCTTT. Translating gives CASSTSTGTEAFF. The whole variable domain, filled in from reference TRBV5-1 and TRBJ1-1, reads KAGVTQTPRYLIKTRGQQVTLSCSPISGHRSVSWYQQTPGQGLQFLFEYFSETQRNKGNFPGRFSGRQFSNSRSEMNVSTLELGDSALYLCASSTSTGTEAFFGQGTRLTVV.